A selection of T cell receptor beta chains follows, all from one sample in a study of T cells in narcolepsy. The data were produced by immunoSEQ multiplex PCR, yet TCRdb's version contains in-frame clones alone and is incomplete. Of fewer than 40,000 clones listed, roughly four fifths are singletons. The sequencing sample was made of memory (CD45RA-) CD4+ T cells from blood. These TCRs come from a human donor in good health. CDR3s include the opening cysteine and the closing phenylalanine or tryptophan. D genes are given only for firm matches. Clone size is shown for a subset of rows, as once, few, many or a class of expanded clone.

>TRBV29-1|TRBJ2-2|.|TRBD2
TGCAGCGTTGAGCGGGGGTCTAACACCGGGGAGCTGTTTTTT
CSVERGSNTGELFF
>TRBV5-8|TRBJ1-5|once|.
TGTGCCAGCAGCTTGAAGTTAGGGGGGAATCAGCCCCAGCATTTT
CASSLKLGGNQPQHF
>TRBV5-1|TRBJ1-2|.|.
TGCGCCAGCAGCTTGGATTTGGCAGGCCAAGGCTACACCTTC
CASSLDLAGQGYTF
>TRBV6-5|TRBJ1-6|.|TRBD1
TGTGCCGGGGGGACAGACCTAAATTCACCCCTCCACTTT
CAGGTDLNSPLHF
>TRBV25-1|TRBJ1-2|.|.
TGTGCCAGCAGTACCGGCGGCAGGGAGGACTATGGCTACACCTTC
CASSTGGREDYGYTF
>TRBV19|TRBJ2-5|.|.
TGTGCCAGTAGTATGCGCCGGGGCCACCAAGAGACCCAGTACTTC
CASSMRRGHQETQYF
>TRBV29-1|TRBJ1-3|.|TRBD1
TGCAGCGTTGGGACAGGGGGCTTTGGAAACACCATATATTTT
CSVGTGGFGNTIYF
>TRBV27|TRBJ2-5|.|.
TGTGCCAGCAGTTTAGTGTGGCTTGAGACCCAGTACTTC
CASSLVWLETQYF
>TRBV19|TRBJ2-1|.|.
TGTGCCAGTAGCCCAGGGGGGCGGGGCTACAATGAGCAGTTCTTC
CASSPGGRGYNEQFF
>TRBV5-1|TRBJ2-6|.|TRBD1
TGCGCCAGCAGCGGACAGGGGAGGACTGGGGCCAACGTCCTGACTTTC
CASSGQGRTGANVLTF
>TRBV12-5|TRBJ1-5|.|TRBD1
TGTGCTAGTGGTTTGGGTGGGCTCGGAACAGGGGGAAATCAGCCCCAGCATTTT
CASGLGGLGTGGNQPQHF
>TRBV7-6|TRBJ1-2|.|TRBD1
TGTGCCAGCAGCTCGGACCGACAGGGGGGCTATGGCTACACCTTC
CASSSDRQGGYGYTF
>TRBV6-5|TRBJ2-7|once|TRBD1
TGTGCCAGCACCCCCAGGGGGGACAGGGTCTACGAGCAGTACTTC
CASTPRGDRVYEQYF
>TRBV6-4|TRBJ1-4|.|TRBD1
TGTGCCAGCACCTCCGATCACCAGGGACAGGGGGCCCGAGAAAAACTGTTTTTT
CASTSDHQGQGAREKLFF
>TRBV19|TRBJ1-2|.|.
TGTGCCACGAAGGAAAGCGCGGGTACCTATGGCTACACCTTC
CATKESAGTYGYTF
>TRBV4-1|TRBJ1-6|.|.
TGCGCCAGCAGCCAGGTGCCAGGGGTGACCTATAATTCACCCCTCCACTTT
CASSQVPGVTYNSPLHF
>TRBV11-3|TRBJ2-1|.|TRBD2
TGTGCCAGCAGCCAGAGGCCTAGCGGGAACACCTACAATGAGCAGTTCTTC
CASSQRPSGNTYNEQFF
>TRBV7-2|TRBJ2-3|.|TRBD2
TGTGCCAGCAGTTATGGGACTAGCGGGGGAACAGATACGCAGTATTTT
CASSYGTSGGTDTQYF
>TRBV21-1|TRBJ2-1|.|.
TGTGCCAGCAGCAAAGTGGAGACAGGGGAGTCCTACAATGAGCAGTTCTTC
CASSKVETGESYNEQFF
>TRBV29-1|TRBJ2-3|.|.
TGCAGCGTTGAAGGGACGGCTAGCACAGATACGCAGTATTTT
CSVEGTASTDTQYF
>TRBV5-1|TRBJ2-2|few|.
TGCGCCAGCAGCTCTGGGGGGTTATTCGCTCTAGGGTCCACCGGGGAGCTGTTTTTT
CASSSGGLFALGSTGELFF
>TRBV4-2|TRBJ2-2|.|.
TGTGCCAGCAGCCAAACCGGGGAGCTGTTTTTT
CASSQTGELFF
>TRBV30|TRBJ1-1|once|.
TGTGCCTGGACCGCCACGGGGGGCACTGAAGCTTTCTTT
CAWTATGGTEAFF
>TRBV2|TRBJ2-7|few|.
TGTGCCAGCAGTGAGGTCGGGCGGGATTTCTACGAGCAGTACTTC
CASSEVGRDFYEQYF
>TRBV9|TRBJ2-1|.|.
TGTGCCAGCAGCGTTATAGCGGCCGCGTTCAATGAGCAGTTCTTC
CASSVIAAAFNEQFF
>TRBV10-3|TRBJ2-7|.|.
TGTGCCATCAGCGGGCACTACGAGCAGTACTTC
CAISGHYEQYF
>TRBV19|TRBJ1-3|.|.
TGTGCCAGTAGTATAGATTCCGGAAATGGAAACACCATATATTTT
CASSIDSGNGNTIYF
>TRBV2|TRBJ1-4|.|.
TGTGCCAGCAGTGGGCAGGGAGGACTAACTAATGAAAAACTGTTTTTT
CASSGQGGLTNEKLFF
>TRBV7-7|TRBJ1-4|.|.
TGTGCTAGCAGCTTAGGGGTATCGACTAATGAAAAACTGTTTTTT
CASSLGVSTNEKLFF
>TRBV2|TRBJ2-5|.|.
TGTGCCAGCAGTGAAGGGGTTGCGGGACAGACGGAGACCCAGTACTTC
CASSEGVAGQTETQYF
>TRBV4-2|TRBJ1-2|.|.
TGTGCCAGCAGCCAAGCGATGGAGTCGGGGTATGGCTACACCTTC
CASSQAMESGYGYTF
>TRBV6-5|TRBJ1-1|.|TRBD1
TGTGCCAGCAGTCGACAGGGGGCGGATGAAGCTTTCTTT
CASSRQGADEAFF
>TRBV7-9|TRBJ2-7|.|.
TGTGCCAGCAGCTTAGGAGCTAGTGCGAGCTCCTACGAGCAGTACTTC
CASSLGASASSYEQYF
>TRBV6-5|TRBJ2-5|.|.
TGTGCCAGCACCACTCGTCCGGGCAAACAAGAGACCCAGTACTTC
CASTTRPGKQETQYF
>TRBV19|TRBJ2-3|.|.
TGTGCCAGTAGTATAGGGGCCACAGATACGCAGTATTTT
CASSIGATDTQYF
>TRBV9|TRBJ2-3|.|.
TGTGCCAGCAGCCTACCCGCCTATCTAATGTATTTT
CASSLPAYLMYF
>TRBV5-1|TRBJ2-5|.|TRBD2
TGCGCCAGCAGCTTGGACCCGCTGGGGAGCGGGGGGCCCCTCGGGGCCCAGTACTTC
CASSLDPLGSGGPLGAQYF
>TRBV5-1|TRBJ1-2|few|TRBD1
TGCGCCAGCAGCTTGGGGACAGGAATTAACTATGGCTACACCTTC
CASSLGTGINYGYTF
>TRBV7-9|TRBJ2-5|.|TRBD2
TGTGCCAGCAGCGCCGGGGGGAATGGAGAGACCCAGTACTTC
CASSAGGNGETQYF
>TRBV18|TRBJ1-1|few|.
TGTGCCAGCTCACCACAAGGGGACACTGAAGCTTTCTTT
CASSPQGDTEAFF
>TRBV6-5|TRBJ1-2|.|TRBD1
TGTGCCAGCAGACTCCCGGGGACAGGGCCGTATGGCTACACCTTC
CASRLPGTGPYGYTF
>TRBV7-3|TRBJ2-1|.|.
TGTGCCAGCAGCCCATCGACTGACAATGAGCAGTTCTTC
CASSPSTDNEQFF
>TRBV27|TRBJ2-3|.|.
TGTGCCAGCAGCCCACAGGTCCCAGATACGCAGTATTTT
CASSPQVPDTQYF
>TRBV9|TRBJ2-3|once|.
TGTGCCAGCAGCGTAGAGTGGACTGCTACAGATACGCAGTATTTT
CASSVEWTATDTQYF
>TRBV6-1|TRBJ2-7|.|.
TGTGCCAGCAGAACCACTCTAGGAACCTACGAGCAGTACTTC
CASRTTLGTYEQYF
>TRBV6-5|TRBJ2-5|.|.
TGTGCCTCCCAGCGCTGGCTAGCTTTTGGAGAGACCCAGTACTTC
CASQRWLAFGETQYF
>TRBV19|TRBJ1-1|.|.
TGTGCCAGTAGTTCATTCCAACCCGGGGTGGCTTTCTTT
CASSSFQPGVAFF
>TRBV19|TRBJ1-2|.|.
TGTGCCAGTAGTATAGGCTTGGTTGGTTCCTACTATGGCTACACCTTC
CASSIGLVGSYYGYTF
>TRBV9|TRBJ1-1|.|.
TGTGCCAGCAGCGTAGCTAACGTGAACACTGAAGCTTTCTTT
CASSVANVNTEAFF
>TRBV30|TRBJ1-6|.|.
TGTGCCTGGAGTGTAAGCAACCGCCGCTCCTATAATTCACCCCTCCACTTT
CAWSVSNRRSYNSPLHF
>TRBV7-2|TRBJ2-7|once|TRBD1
TGTGCCAGCAGCCCCGGGACAGGGAGAACCTACGAGCAGTACTTC
CASSPGTGRTYEQYF
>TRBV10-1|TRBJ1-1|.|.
TGCGCCAGCAGTGGTCCGGGACTCGCTGAAGCTTTCTTT
CASSGPGLAEAFF
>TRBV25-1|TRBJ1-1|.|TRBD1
TGTGCCAGCAGTGAACGGTTGACAGGGGACACTGAAGCTTTCTTT
CASSERLTGDTEAFF
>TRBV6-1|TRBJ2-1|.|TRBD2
TGTGCCAGCAGTGGTGTTATAGCGGGAAACGGGAATGAGCAGTTCTTC
CASSGVIAGNGNEQFF
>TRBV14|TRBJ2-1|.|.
TGTGCCAGCAGCCAAGATATTCGGCAGTTCTCCTACAATGAGCAGTTCTTC
CASSQDIRQFSYNEQFF
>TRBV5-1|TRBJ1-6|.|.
TGCGCCAGCAGCTCGACAGGACGCAGTAACGATTCACCCCTCCACTTT
CASSSTGRSNDSPLHF
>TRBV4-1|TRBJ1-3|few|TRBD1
TGCGCCAGCAGCCAAGGGGGCAGGGGGCGCGGGACTGGAAACACCATATATTTT
CASSQGGRGRGTGNTIYF
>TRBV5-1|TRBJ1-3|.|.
TGCGCCAGCAGCTCCCTCTCTGGAAACACCATATATTTT
CASSSLSGNTIYF